This T cell receptor (beta chain) stems from a study of blood T cell repertoires in COVID-19. V was pared by 8 bases and J by 2 bases, with 9 bases of the junction left unmatched. This CDR3 is 15 amino acids long. Clones were sequenced by immunoSEQ multiplex PCR, and TCRdb holds only the in-frame ones, with some missing. The data contain around 170,000 clones, roughly 83% of them singletons. Material: peripheral blood. The chain has TRBV23-1 and TRBJ2-7; 10 bases match TRBD1. TRBV23-1 falls under the ORF class, with uncertain function. The source is a human donor in a cohort sampled during active COVID-19. The CDR3 sequence: CASGGRGQGAYEQYF. The CDR3 region has the DNA TGCGCCAGCGGGGGGCGTGGACAGGGGGCCTACGAGCAGTACTTC.